The 31 T cell receptor beta chains listed next were all sequenced from one sample in a study of T cells in Graves' hyperthyroidism and ophthalmopathy. The source material, RNA transcripts, was used to amplify TCR beta CDR3 regions. First-round RT-PCR targeting the TCR CDR3 was performed with the HTBI primer set. TCRdb re-called the multiplex PCR reads with MiXCR, one entry per CDR3 protein. The sample has almost 600,000 distinct CDR3 sequences, about 15% seen once. Sequencing input: blood. The receptors come from a woman in her 30s with Graves' hyperthyroidism that later progressed to Graves' ophthalmopathy.

This clonotype appeared a few times. The chain links TRBV28 to TRBJ2-7; D tentatively reads TRBD1 or TRBD2 (5 bases each). V gave up 6 bases and J gave up 5 bases, with 14 bases separating them. Germline lookup yields CDR1 MDHEN and CDR2 SYDVKM. The CDR3 spans 13 residues. The CDR3 loop reads CASRSGGRDEQYF. CDR3 sequence (DNA): TGTGCCAGCAGGTCTGGGGGTAGGGACGAGCAGTACTTC.

This clonotype was detected ten times or more. In nucleotides, the CDR3 is TGTGCCAGCAGACCCCCCGGGACAGGGTCGAATGAGCAGTTCTTC. Residues: CASRPPGTGSNEQFF. The chain links TRBV12-3 or TRBV12-4 to TRBJ2-1; 9 positions match TRBD1. The length of the CDR3 is 15 residues. V lost 6 bases to trimming and J lost 7 bases; unmatched junction nucleotides: 10.

The V and J genes are TRBV7-9 and TRBJ1-1; a weak D match, TRBD1 (5 bases). The V and J ends lost 2 bases and 7 bases respectively, with 17 bases between them. The germline gives CDR1 SEHNR, CDR2 FQNEAQ (reference sequence). The CDR3 is 15 residues long. In nucleotides, the CDR3 is TGTGCCAGCAGCTTATTGGGGACTCTGGAGGATGAAGCTTTCTTT. Residues: CASSLLGTLEDEAFF.

This clonotype was seen just once. The gene calls are TRBV13 and TRBJ2-1, with 9 bases identical to TRBD2. The V gene's germline CDR1 is PRHDT and CDR2 FYEKMQ (reference sequence). V gave up 3 bases and J gave up 5 bases; unmatched junction bases: 5. CDR3 length: 15 amino acids. This CDR3 is CASSFPSGTDNEQFF. CDR3 nucleotides: TGTGCCAGCAGCTTCCCTAGCGGGACGGACAATGAGCAGTTCTTC.

This clonotype has ten or more counts. This chain uses TRBV11-3 with TRBJ1-1; possible D gene TRBD1, 6 bases. Germline V gene data show CDR1 as SGHNT and CDR2 as YENEEA. The CDR3 extends over 19 amino acids. V shed 4 bases and J shed 1 base, with 25 bases lying between them. Written as DNA, the CDR3 is TGTGCCAGCAGCTCCGATCGGACAGAGGGAGCGAACACGAACACTGAAGCTTTCTTT. Its protein is CASSSDRTEGANTNTEAFF. Full variable domain (remainder filled in from reference TRBV11-3 and TRBJ1-1): EAGVVQSPRYKIIEKKQPVAFWCNPISGHNTLYWYLQNLGQGPELLIRYENEEAVDDSQLPKDRFSAERLKGVDSTLKIQPAELGDSAVYLCASSSDRTEGANTNTEAFFGQGTRLTVV.

This clonotype was seen repeatedly, ten times or more. This chain uses TRBV28 with TRBJ2-5; the D gene is possibly TRBD2 (5 bases). Germline V gene data show CDR1 as MDHEN and CDR2 as SYDVKM. The CDR3 consists of 11 residues. V was cut by 6 bases and J by 9 bases, with 11 bases left in between. For the CDR3, the DNA is TGTGCCAGCAGCTCACCGGGATCCCAGTACTTC. This codes for CASSSPGSQYF.

At least ten counts were recorded for this clonotype. DNA of the CDR3: TGTGCCAGCAGGGGACAGGGGGAAATCACAGATACGCAGTATTTT. Encoded protein: CASRGQGEITDTQYF. The chain combines TRBV12-3 or TRBV12-4 with TRBJ2-3, with 11 bases aligning to TRBD1. The CDR3 contains 15 residues. J lost 2 bases, V lost 6 bases, and 4 bases had no gene match.

This clonotype has a count of ten or more. V gene TRBV7-3 combines with J gene TRBJ2-5, with D perhaps TRBD1 (5 bases). Per germline, CDR1 SGHTA and CDR2 FQGTGA. Between the trimmed V and J ends, which lost 2 bases and 5 bases, there was a span of 9 bases. There are 13 residues in the CDR3. This CDR3 reads CASSLSAGETQYF. In nucleotides, the CDR3 is TGTGCCAGCAGCTTATCGGCAGGGGAGACCCAGTACTTC.

This clonotype occurred many times. This chain uses TRBV11-3 with TRBJ2-5, with no clear D. The germline V gene encodes CDR1 SGHNT and CDR2 YENEEA. The CDR3 contains 13 residues. V lost 5 bases and J 2 bases, leaving 9 bases between the germline ends. In DNA form, the CDR3 reads TGTGCCAGCAGCCGCGACCTTCAAGAGACCCAGTACTTC. Residues: CASSRDLQETQYF. Filled out from reference TRBV11-3 and TRBJ2-5, the complete variable domain reads EAGVVQSPRYKIIEKKQPVAFWCNPISGHNTLYWYLQNLGQGPELLIRYENEEAVDDSQLPKDRFSAERLKGVDSTLKIQPAELGDSAVYLCASSRDLQETQYFGPGTRLLVL.

This clonotype was counted ten times or more. V is TRBV15 and J is TRBJ1-1; no definite D call. The CDR3 extends over 13 amino acids. V was pared by 4 bases and J by 1 base, with 7 bases between. The germline V gene has CDR1 LNHNV and CDR2 YYDKDF (reference sequence). The CDR3 DNA follows: TGTGCCACCAGCATCGATGAGAACACTGAAGCTTTCTTT. As protein: CATSIDENTEAFF.

The V and J genes are TRBV20-1 and TRBJ2-7; 10 bases are a match to TRBD2. The CDR3 spans 14 residues. Germline V gives CDR1 DFQATT, CDR2 SNEGSKA (reference sequence). Trimming cost V 4 bases and J 0 bases; bases outside gene matches: 3. CDR3 nucleotide sequence: TGCAGTGCTACACCTAGCGGGAGCTCCTACGAGCAGTACTTC. The encoded protein is CSATPSGSSYEQYF.

This clonotype was recorded many times. The chain employs TRBV24-1 and TRBJ2-3, with D uncertain. The germline V gene encodes CDR1 KGHDR and CDR2 SFDVKD. The germline V and J ends were trimmed by 4 bases and 0 bases, with 10 bases remaining between them. This CDR3 comprises 15 residues. CDR3 sequence (DNA): TGTGCCACCAGTGACCCCGTCGGTAGCACAGATACGCAGTATTTT. Translated, it gives CATSDPVGSTDTQYF.

The J gene is TRBJ1-3, the V gene TRBV24-1; no clear D. Germline loops: CDR1 KGHDR, CDR2 SFDVKD. Trimming removed 4 bases from V and 4 bases from J, with 7 bases in between. The CDR3 loop spans 13 amino acids. In nucleotides, the CDR3 is TGTGCCACCAGTGACCCACAAGGAAACACCATATATTTT. Encoded protein: CATSDPQGNTIYF.

This clonotype came up a few times. The chain joins TRBV12-5 to TRBJ1-5; the D is unclear. V was clipped by 0 bases and J by 9 bases, with 18 bases between them. Germline V gene data show CDR1 as LGHNT and CDR2 as FRNRAP. This CDR3 has 16 amino acids. The CDR3 loop is CASGLVLEGVLRPQHF. The CDR3 coding sequence is TGTGCTAGTGGTTTGGTACTGGAGGGAGTTTTGAGGCCCCAGCATTTT.

V gene TRBV6-1 combines with J gene TRBJ2-5; 7 nucleotides agree with TRBD2. Per germline, CDR1 MNHNS and CDR2 SASEGT. Germline trimming cut 6 bases from V and 4 bases from J; bases unmatched to any gene: 2. CDR3 length: 12 amino acids. CDR3 DNA: TGTGCCAGCAGGATAGCGGGAGAGACCCAGTACTTC. Amino acid sequence: CASRIAGETQYF.

Worth noting for this clonotype: Because it lacks the conserved phenylalanine or tryptophan at the end, this CDR3 is likely a read error. This chain connects TRBV4-1 to TRBJ1-1; D gene unclear. This CDR3 comprises 12 residues. Trimming took off 5 bases at V and 1 base at J, with 5 bases between the two ends. Looked up from germline, CDR1 is MGHRA and CDR2 is YSYEKL. In DNA, the CDR3 is TGCGCCAGCAGCATTGGGAACACTGAAGCTTTCTCT. Translated: CASSIGNTEAFS.

This clonotype was counted ten times or more. The chain combines TRBV4-1 with TRBJ2-2; TRBD2 agrees at 7 bases. This CDR3 contains 18 residues. Losses at the gene ends were 3 bases for V and 5 bases for J; bases not matched to a gene: 15. Germline assignment: CDR1 MGHRA and CDR2 YSYEKL. The chain's CDR3 is CASSHGAGVGPQTGELFF. CDR3 nucleotides: TGCGCCAGCAGCCACGGTGCGGGAGTAGGGCCTCAAACCGGGGAGCTGTTTTTT.

This clonotype came up a few times. The CDR3 loop is CATSGPGGRGPDEQFF. CDR3 sequence (DNA): TGTGCCACCAGTGGCCCCGGGGGACGGGGGCCCGATGAGCAGTTCTTC. The rearrangement joins TRBV24-1 to TRBJ2-1; the D call may be TRBD1 or TRBD2 (6 bases each). CDR3 size: 16 residues. The germline gives CDR1 KGHDR, CDR2 SFDVKD. Trimming removed 5 bases from V and 8 bases from J, with 21 bases in between.

This clonotype was detected many times. V is TRBV5-1 and J is TRBJ2-6; D is unclear. The V end lost 0 bases, the J end lost 1 base, and 5 bases lay between the germline ends. The germline V gene has CDR1 SGHRS and CDR2 YFSETQ. CDR3 size: 15 residues. The CDR3 loop is CASSLDVSGANVLTF. The CDR3 DNA reads as TGCGCCAGCAGCTTGGATGTTTCTGGGGCCAACGTCCTGACTTTC.

This clonotype was observed once. The chain is built from TRBV5-1 and TRBJ2-3; TRBD2 aligns across 7 bases. The CDR3 is 13 amino acids. Germline V gene sequence: CDR1 SGHRS, CDR2 YFSETQ. With V trimmed by 3 bases and J by 3 bases, 1 base remained unmatched. In DNA, the CDR3 is TGCGCCAGCAGCTGGGAGGGGACAGATACGCAGTATTTT. Its protein is CASSWEGTDTQYF.

The sample holds many counts of this clonotype. The chain employs TRBV5-1 and TRBJ2-7; 9 positions match TRBD2. There are 13 residues in the CDR3. CDR1 is SGHRS, CDR2 YFSETQ, per germline. V was pared by 1 base and J by 4 bases, with 0 bases of the junction left unmatched. This CDR3 reads CASSLLAGYEQYF. The CDR3 DNA sequence: TGCGCCAGCAGCTTGCTAGCGGGGTACGAGCAGTACTTC. Together with reference TRBV5-1 and TRBJ2-7, the CDR3 gives the full variable domain: KAGVTQTPRYLIKTRGQQVTLSCSPISGHRSVSWYQQTPGQGLQFLFEYFSETQRNKGNFPGRFSGRQFSNSRSEMNVSTLELGDSALYLCASSLLAGYEQYFGPGTRLTVT.

This clonotype was found many times. This chain connects TRBV6-1 to TRBJ1-1, with D unclear. The germline V gene has CDR1 MNHNS and CDR2 SASEGT. Trimming took 5 bases from V and 10 from J, leaving 20 bases between them. The CDR3 runs 14 residues. For the CDR3, the DNA is TGTGCCAGCAGTTCCTACGAGGGCTTATTGGGAGCTTTCTTT. Amino acid sequence: CASSSYEGLLGAFF.

In its sample, this clonotype was seen a few times. J is TRBJ1-3 and V is TRBV30; possibly TRBD1 for D (5 bases). The CDR3 has 14 amino acids. CDR1 and CDR2 from the germline V gene are GTSNPN and SVGIG (reference sequence). Trimming removed 5 bases at V and 0 bases at J, with 11 bases between. CDR3 residues: CAWLRGGSGNTIYF. The CDR3, as DNA: TGTGCCTGGCTTCGGGGCGGCTCTGGAAACACCATATATTTT. Drawing the rest from reference TRBV30 and TRBJ1-3, the complete variable domain is SQTIHQWPATLVQPVGSPLSLECTVEGTSNPNLYWYRQAAGRGLQLLFYSVGIGQISSEVPQNLSASRPQDRQFILSSKKLLLSDSGFYLCAWLRGGSGNTIYFGEGSWLTVV.

There are many counts of this clonotype. V is TRBV11-3 and J is TRBJ2-1; the D gene could be TRBD1 or TRBD2 (5 bases each). From germline, CDR1 is SGHNT and CDR2 YENEEA. Trimming took 4 bases from V and 9 from J, leaving 19 bases between them. The CDR3 loop spans 15 amino acids. The DNA for the CDR3 is TGTGCCAGCAGCTCCCGGGACCGGGTGAAGGGTGAGCAGTTCTTC. It specifies CASSSRDRVKGEQFF. The variable domain in full, completed from reference TRBV11-3 and TRBJ2-1, reads EAGVVQSPRYKIIEKKQPVAFWCNPISGHNTLYWYLQNLGQGPELLIRYENEEAVDDSQLPKDRFSAERLKGVDSTLKIQPAELGDSAVYLCASSSRDRVKGEQFFGPGTRLTVL.

This clonotype has more than one count but fewer than ten. V and J are TRBV20-1 and TRBJ2-5, with 9 nucleotides matching TRBD2. Germline lookup yields CDR1 DFQATT and CDR2 SNEGSKA (reference sequence). The J segment lost 4 bases and the V segment lost 4 bases, leaving 13 bases of the junction unmatched. This CDR3 has 16 amino acids. The CDR3 DNA reads TGCAGTGCTATTGGTGCTAGCGGGGTGCTAGGAGAGACCCAGTACTTC. Translation gives CSAIGASGVLGETQYF.

The rearrangement joins TRBV20-1 to TRBJ1-5; the D gene is possibly TRBD1 (5 bases). The CDR3 contains 21 residues. Germline V lookup: CDR1 DFQATT, CDR2 SNEGSKA (reference sequence). The V and J ends lost 5 bases and 5 bases respectively, with 37 bases between them. This CDR3 is CSALPPFLVGAAGHFHQPQHF. CDR3 sequence (DNA): TGCAGTGCTCTCCCCCCATTTTTGGTTGGGGCAGCCGGTCACTTTCATCAGCCCCAGCATTTT.

Regarding this clonotype: This may be a read error: a much more frequent sequence differs by one nucleotide. The gene calls are TRBV3-1 and TRBJ1-1; D remains ambiguous. Germline assignment: CDR1 LGHDT and CDR2 YNNKEL (reference sequence). The V end lost 8 bases, the J end lost 4 bases, and 17 bases lay between the germline ends. The CDR3 consists of 14 residues. DNA of the CDR3: TGTGCCAGCGGAGGGAAGTCTCCCTCCACTGAAGCTTTCTTT. It translates to CASGGKSPSTEAFF.

This clonotype was found many times. The J gene is TRBJ2-3, the V gene TRBV29-1; D call uncertain. The CDR3 extends over 12 amino acids. Germline assignment: CDR1 SQVTM and CDR2 ANQGSEA. Trimming stripped 5 bases from V and 0 bases from J, with 6 bases between. DNA for the CDR3: TGCAGCGTTTCTTCTAGCACAGATACGCAGTATTTT. Encoded protein: CSVSSSTDTQYF.

This clonotype has only a few counts. V gene TRBV9 combines with J gene TRBJ1-1, with no clear D. This CDR3 has 13 amino acids. CDR1 and CDR2 (germline): SGDLS, YYNGEE. The V gene lost 2 bases and the J gene lost 3 bases, with 8 bases spanning the gap. The CDR3 spells CASSVGPDTEAFF. In DNA form, the CDR3 reads TGTGCCAGCAGCGTTGGTCCCGACACTGAAGCTTTCTTT.

This clonotype was seen repeatedly, ten times or more. The chain employs TRBV6-5 and TRBJ1-1; D may be TRBD1 (6 bases). V lost 4 bases, J lost 3 bases, and 12 bases lay in between. Germline CDR1 reads MNHEY; CDR2 reads SVGAGI. The CDR3 is made up of 14 amino acids. CDR3 nucleotide sequence: TGTGCCAGCAGTTGGAACAGGGTCGACACTGAAGCTTTCTTT. Protein product: CASSWNRVDTEAFF.

This clonotype showed up many times. This CDR3 reads CATRTLGQKNQPQHF. The DNA for the CDR3 is TGTGCCACCAGAACTTTAGGACAGAAAAATCAGCCCCAGCATTTT. The chain has TRBV27 and TRBJ1-5; perhaps TRBD1 as D (6 bases). Trimming cost V 10 bases and J 4 bases, with 20 bases left between them. The V gene's germline CDR1 is MNHEY and CDR2 SMNVEV (reference sequence). The CDR3 is 15 amino acids.